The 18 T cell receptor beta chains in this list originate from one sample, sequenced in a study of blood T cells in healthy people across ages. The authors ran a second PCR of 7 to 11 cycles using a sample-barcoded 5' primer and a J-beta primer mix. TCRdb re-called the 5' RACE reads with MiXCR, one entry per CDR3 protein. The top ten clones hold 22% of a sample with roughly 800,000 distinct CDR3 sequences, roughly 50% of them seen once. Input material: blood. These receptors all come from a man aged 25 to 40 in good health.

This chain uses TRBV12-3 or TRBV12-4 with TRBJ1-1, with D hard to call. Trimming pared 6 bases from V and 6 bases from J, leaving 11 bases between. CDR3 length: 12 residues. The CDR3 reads CASRLHGAEAFF. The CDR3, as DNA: TGTGCCAGCAGGCTGCATGGGGCTGAAGCTTTCTTT.

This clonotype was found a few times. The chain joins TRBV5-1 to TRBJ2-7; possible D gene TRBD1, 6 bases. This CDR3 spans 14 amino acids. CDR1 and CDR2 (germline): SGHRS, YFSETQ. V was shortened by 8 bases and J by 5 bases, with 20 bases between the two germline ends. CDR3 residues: CASKQGAGENEQYF. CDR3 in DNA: TGCGCCAGTAAACAGGGCGCCGGCGAGAACGAGCAGTACTTC.

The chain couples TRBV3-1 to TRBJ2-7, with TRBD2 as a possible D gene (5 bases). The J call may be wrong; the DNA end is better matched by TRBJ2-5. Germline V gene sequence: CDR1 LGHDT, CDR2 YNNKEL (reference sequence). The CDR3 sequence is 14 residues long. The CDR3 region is CASSQVMGEETQYF. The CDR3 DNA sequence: TGTGCCAGCAGCCAAGTTATGGGAGAGGAGACCCAGTACTTC.

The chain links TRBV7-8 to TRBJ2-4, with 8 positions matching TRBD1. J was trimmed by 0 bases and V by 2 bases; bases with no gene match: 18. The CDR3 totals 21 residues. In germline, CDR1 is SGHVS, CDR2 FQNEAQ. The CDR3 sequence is CASSLSIRSGGPRGAKNIQYF. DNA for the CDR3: TGTGCCAGCAGCTTATCCATTCGTTCAGGGGGCCCTAGAGGAGCCAAAAACATTCAGTACTTC.

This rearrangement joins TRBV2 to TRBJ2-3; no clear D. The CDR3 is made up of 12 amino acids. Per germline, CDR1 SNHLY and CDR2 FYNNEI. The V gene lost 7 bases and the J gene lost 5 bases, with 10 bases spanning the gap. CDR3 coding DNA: TGTGCCAGCAAGACGGAAGTAGATACGCAGTATTTT. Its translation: CASKTEVDTQYF.

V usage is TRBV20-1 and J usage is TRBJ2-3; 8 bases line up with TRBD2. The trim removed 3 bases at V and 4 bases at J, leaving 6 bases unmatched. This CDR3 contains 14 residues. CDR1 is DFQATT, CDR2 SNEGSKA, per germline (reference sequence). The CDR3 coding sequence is TGCAGTGCTAGGGGGACTAGAACGGCAGATACGCAGTATTTT. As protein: CSARGTRTADTQYF.

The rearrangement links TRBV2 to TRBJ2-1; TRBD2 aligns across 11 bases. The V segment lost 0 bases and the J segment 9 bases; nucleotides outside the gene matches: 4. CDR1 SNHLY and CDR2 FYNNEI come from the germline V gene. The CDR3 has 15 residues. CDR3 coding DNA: TGTGCCAGCAGTGAAGCGCGCCTAGCGGGGGGTGAGCAGTTCTTC. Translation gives CASSEARLAGGEQFF.

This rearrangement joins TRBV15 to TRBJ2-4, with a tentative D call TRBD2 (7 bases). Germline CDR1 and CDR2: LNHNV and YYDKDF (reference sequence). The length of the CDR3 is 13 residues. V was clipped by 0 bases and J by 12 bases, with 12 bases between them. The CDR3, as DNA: TGTGCCACCAGCAGAGAGGGGGGGCGGAATCAGTACTTC. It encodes CATSREGGRNQYF. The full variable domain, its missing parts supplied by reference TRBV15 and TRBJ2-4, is DAMVIQNPRYQVTQFGKPVTLSCSQTLNHNVMYWYQQKSSQAPKLLFHYYDKDFNNEADTPDNFQSRRPNTSFCFLDIRSPGLGDTAMYLCATSREGGRNQYFGAGTRLSVL.

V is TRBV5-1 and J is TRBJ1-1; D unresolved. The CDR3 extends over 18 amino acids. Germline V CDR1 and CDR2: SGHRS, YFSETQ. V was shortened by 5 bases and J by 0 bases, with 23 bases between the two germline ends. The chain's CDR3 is CASSAWRATAPMNTEAFF. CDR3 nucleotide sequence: TGCGCCAGCAGTGCCTGGCGGGCGACCGCCCCAATGAACACTGAAGCTTTCTTT.

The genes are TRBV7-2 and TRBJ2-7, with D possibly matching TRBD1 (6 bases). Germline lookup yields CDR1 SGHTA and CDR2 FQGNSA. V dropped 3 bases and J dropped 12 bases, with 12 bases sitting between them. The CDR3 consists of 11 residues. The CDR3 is CASSLTGKRYF. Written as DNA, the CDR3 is TGTGCCAGCAGCTTGACAGGCAAGCGGTACTTC.

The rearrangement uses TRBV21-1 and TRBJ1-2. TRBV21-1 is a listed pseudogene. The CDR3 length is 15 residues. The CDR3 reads CASARGPHLTYGYTF. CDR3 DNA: TGTGCCAGCGCCCGGGGCCCTCACTTAACCTATGGCTACACCTTC.

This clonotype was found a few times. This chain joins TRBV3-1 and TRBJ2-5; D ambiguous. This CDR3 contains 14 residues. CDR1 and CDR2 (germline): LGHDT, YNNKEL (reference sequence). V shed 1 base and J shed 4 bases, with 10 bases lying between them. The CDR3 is CASSQGHVGETQYF. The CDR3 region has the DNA TGTGCCAGCAGCCAAGGCCATGTGGGAGAGACCCAGTACTTC.

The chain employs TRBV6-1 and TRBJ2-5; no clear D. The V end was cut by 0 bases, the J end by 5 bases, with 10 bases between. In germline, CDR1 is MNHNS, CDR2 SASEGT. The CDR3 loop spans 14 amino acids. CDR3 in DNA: TGTGCCAGCAGTGAAGCGCTATTTAAGGAGACCCAGTACTTC. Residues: CASSEALFKETQYF.

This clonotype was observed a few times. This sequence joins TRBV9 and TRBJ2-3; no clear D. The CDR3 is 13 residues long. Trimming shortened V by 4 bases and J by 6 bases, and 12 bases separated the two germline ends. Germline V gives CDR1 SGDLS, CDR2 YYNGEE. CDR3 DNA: TGTGCCAGCAGCACGACACCGTCCGATACGCAGTATTTT. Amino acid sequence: CASSTTPSDTQYF.

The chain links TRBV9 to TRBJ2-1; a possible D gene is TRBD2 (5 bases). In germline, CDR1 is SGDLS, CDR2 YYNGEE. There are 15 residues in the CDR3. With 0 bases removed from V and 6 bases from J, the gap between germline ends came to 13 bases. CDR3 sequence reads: CASSVAASRGNEQFF. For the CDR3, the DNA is TGTGCCAGCAGCGTAGCGGCCTCACGGGGCAATGAGCAGTTCTTC.

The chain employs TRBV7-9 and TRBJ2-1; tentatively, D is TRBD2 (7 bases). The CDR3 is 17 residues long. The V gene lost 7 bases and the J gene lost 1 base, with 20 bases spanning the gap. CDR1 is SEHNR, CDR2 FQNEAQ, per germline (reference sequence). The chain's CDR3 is CASNIPSGGTSYNEQFF. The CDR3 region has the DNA TGTGCCAGCAATATCCCCTCGGGGGGCACTTCCTACAATGAGCAGTTCTTC.

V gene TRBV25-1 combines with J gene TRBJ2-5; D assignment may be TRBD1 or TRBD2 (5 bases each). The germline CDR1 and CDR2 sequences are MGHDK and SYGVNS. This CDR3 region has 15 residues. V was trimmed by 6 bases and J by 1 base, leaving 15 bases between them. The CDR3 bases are TGTGCCAGCAGCCGCGCTTGTGGGGGCCAAGAGACCCAGTACTTC. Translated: CASSRACGGQETQYF.

The CDR3 DNA reads TGTGCCAGCTCTAACCCGGGAGGTAGCGCAGATACGCAGTATTTT. The encoded protein is CASSNPGGSADTQYF. The chain is built from TRBV27 and TRBJ2-3, with 7 bases fitting TRBD2. V shed 8 bases and J 4 bases; nucleotides not matched to a gene: 12. Per germline, CDR1 MNHEY and CDR2 SMNVEV (reference sequence). The CDR3 has 15 amino acids.